This TCR beta chain was recorded in a study of blood T cell repertoires in COVID-19. About the study: Acute and convalescent COVID-19 samples came from the United States, Italy and Spain. Nucleic acid was either cDNA or gDNA, and it came from T cells, B-cell-depleted T cells, or PBMCs.

How the authors handled the data: By means of reference gene primer amplification, nucleated cell counts were estimated. Some clones are missing from TCRdb's copy, which holds only in-frame ones; the method was immunoSEQ multiplex PCR. V and J calls and clone size follow that table, whereas D and trimming were derived from the DNA. The data show 100,000 to 150,000 clones, about 83% seen once. Trimming removed 2 bases from V and 2 bases from J, with 13 bases in between. This CDR3 has 15 residues. The germline V gene encodes CDR1 LGHNA and CDR2 YNFKEQ. This clonotype was sampled from a human donor in a cohort sampled during active COVID-19. V usage is TRBV4-2 and J usage is TRBJ2-7, with TRBD1 as a possible D gene (7 bases). The specimen sequenced was peripheral blood. The CDR3 here is CASSQRGGTAYEQYF. CDR3 DNA sequence: TGTGCCAGCAGCCAACGTGGAGGGACAGCCTACGAGCAGTACTTC.